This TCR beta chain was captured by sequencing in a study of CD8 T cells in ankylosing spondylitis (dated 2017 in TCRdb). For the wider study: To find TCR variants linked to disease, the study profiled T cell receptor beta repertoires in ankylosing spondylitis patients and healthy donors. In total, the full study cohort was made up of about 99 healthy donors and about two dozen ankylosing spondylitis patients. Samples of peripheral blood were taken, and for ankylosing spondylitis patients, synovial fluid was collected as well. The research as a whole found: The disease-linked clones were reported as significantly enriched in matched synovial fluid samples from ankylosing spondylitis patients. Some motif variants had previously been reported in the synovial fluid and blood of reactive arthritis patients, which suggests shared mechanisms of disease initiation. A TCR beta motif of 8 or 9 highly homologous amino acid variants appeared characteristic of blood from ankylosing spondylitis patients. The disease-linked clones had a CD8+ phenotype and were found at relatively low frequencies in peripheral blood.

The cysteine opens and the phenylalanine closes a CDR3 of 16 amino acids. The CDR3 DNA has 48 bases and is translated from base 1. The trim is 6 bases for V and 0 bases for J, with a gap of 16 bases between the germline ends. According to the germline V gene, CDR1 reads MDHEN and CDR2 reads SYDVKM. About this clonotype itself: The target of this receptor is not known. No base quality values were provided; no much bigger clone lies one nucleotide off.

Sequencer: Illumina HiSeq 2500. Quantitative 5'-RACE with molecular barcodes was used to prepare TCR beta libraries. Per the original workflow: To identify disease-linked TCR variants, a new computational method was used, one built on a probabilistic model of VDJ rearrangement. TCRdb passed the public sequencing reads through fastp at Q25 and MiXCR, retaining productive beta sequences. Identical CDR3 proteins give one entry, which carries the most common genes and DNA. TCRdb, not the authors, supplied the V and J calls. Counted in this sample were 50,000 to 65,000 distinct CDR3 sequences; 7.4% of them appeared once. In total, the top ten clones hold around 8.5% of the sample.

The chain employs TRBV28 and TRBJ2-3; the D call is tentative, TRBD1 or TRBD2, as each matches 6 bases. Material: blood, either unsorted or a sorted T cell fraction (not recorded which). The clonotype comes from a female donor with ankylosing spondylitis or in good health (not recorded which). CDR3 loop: CASSWRGTGSTDTQYF. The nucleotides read TGTGCCAGCAGCTGGAGGGGGACGGGGAGCACAGATACGCAGTATTTT.